These 30 T cell receptor beta chains were all obtained from the same sample, sequenced in a study of CD8 T cells in ankylosing spondylitis. Whole-study findings and limits: A TCR beta motif made of about eight highly homologous variants seemed typical of ankylosing spondylitis blood.

One entry per CDR3 protein results from TCRdb running MiXCR on the 5' RACE reads. The repertoire consists of more than 500,000 distinct CDR3 sequences, with roughly 5% occurring once and the leading ten covering 3% to 4%. Their specific antigens are unknown. The sequenced material came from blood, either unsorted or a sorted T cell fraction (not recorded which). The receptors come from a male donor with ankylosing spondylitis.

This clonotype occurred many times. This chain uses TRBV11-2 with TRBJ2-7; a possible D gene is TRBD1 (5 bases). The germline gives CDR1 SGHAT, CDR2 FQNNGV. The CDR3 contains 13 residues. V gave up 3 bases and J gave up 5 bases, with 11 bases separating them. In DNA, the CDR3 is TGTGCCAGCAGCTTTGGGTCCAGGGACGAGCAGTACTTC. Residues: CASSFGSRDEQYF.

This clonotype was seen many times. V and J are TRBV11-2 and TRBJ1-2; D not resolved. Looked up from germline, CDR1 is SGHAT and CDR2 is FQNNGV. The length of the CDR3 is 10 residues. V was cut by 5 bases and J by 10 bases, with 8 bases left in between. CDR3: CASSGPSYTF. The CDR3 DNA reads TGTGCCAGCAGCGGGCCATCCTACACCTTC. Combining the CDR3 with reference TRBV11-2 and TRBJ1-2 gives the whole variable domain EAGVAQSPRYKIIEKRQSVAFWCNPISGHATLYWYQQILGQGPKLLIQFQNNGVVDDSQLPKDRFSAERLKGVDSTLKIQPAKLEDSAVYLCASSGPSYTFGSGTRLTVV.

This clonotype showed up just a few times. The chain links TRBV10-3 to TRBJ1-2; no reliable D call. CDR1 ENHRY and CDR2 SYGVKD come from the germline V gene. Trimming stripped 7 bases from V and 7 bases from J, with 13 bases between. This CDR3 is 12 amino acids long. CDR3 nucleotide sequence: TGTGCCATCACCCGGCCCGGGTTTGGCTACACCTTC. Amino acids: CAITRPGFGYTF.

This clonotype has ten or more counts. The chain uses TRBV5-1 and TRBJ2-3, with no clear D. V lost 4 bases to trimming and J lost 4 bases, with 4 bases between them. Germline CDR1 and CDR2: SGHRS and YFSETQ. The CDR3 sequence is 11 residues long. CDR3 sequence (DNA): TGCGCCAGCAGCGTGGCAGATACGCAGTATTTT. Protein product: CASSVADTQYF. Full variable domain (outside the CDR3, taken from reference TRBV5-1 and TRBJ2-3): KAGVTQTPRYLIKTRGQQVTLSCSPISGHRSVSWYQQTPGQGLQFLFEYFSETQRNKGNFPGRFSGRQFSNSRSEMNVSTLELGDSALYLCASSVADTQYFGPGTRLTVL.

This clonotype occurred many times. CDR3 region: CAGVTNTGELFF. As DNA, the CDR3 is TGTGCCGGGGTGACGAACACCGGGGAGCTGTTTTTT. The rearrangement joins TRBV12-3 or TRBV12-4 to TRBJ2-2; D remains unclear. The V gene lost 11 bases and the J gene lost 0 bases, with 7 bases spanning the gap. This CDR3 region has 12 residues.

In its sample, this clonotype was seen a few times. This chain joins TRBV20-1 and TRBJ1-4; 11 bases line up with TRBD1. In germline, CDR1 is DFQATT, CDR2 SNEGSKA (reference sequence). Trimming removed 0 bases from V and 7 bases from J; junction bases left unmatched: 4. The CDR3 is 15 amino acids. The DNA for the CDR3 is TGCAGTGCTAGAGATTGGACAGGGGGCCGTGAAAAACTGTTTTTT. It codes for CSARDWTGGREKLFF.

The table lists this clonotype with a few counts. The CDR3 sequence is CSPPSGGHTEGTQYF. The CDR3 DNA reads TGCAGTCCCCCTAGTGGGGGACACACGGAGGGGACCCAGTACTTC. V gene TRBV20-1 combines with J gene TRBJ2-5; the D call may be TRBD1 or TRBD2 (6 bases each). V was trimmed by 8 bases and J by 7 bases, leaving 26 bases between them. CDR1 is DFQATT, CDR2 SNEGSKA, per germline (reference sequence). This CDR3 has 15 residues.

This clonotype was seen a single time. DNA for the CDR3: TGCAGCGTTGGGAGCGGGAGGACAGGCGGGGAGCTGTTTTTT. It translates to CSVGSGRTGGELFF. This chain uses TRBV29-1 with TRBJ2-2; 9 bases agree with TRBD2. This CDR3 comprises 14 residues. Germline CDR1 is SQVTM and CDR2 is ANQGSEA. V was clipped by 4 bases and J by 7 bases; unmatched bases: 7.

At least ten counts were recorded for this clonotype. The chain uses TRBV29-1 and TRBJ2-7, with TRBD1 matching 9 bases. V gave up 6 bases and J gave up 3 bases; unmatched junction bases: 12. Germline CDR1 reads SQVTM; CDR2 reads ANQGSEA. The CDR3 sequence is 15 residues long. DNA for the CDR3: TGCAGCGTGTCTTACCCCGGGACAGGGCTCTACGAGCAGTACTTC. Translation: CSVSYPGTGLYEQYF.

Ten or more counts support this clonotype. The CDR3 nucleotides read TGTGCCAGCAGTATCTGGACAGGGGATAATTCACCCCTCCACTTT. Amino acids: CASSIWTGDNSPLHF. This rearrangement joins TRBV12-3 or TRBV12-4 to TRBJ1-6; 9 nucleotides line up with TRBD1. The length of the CDR3 is 15 residues. J gave up 5 bases and V 5 bases, and 4 bases lay outside the gene matches.

This clonotype was counted ten times or more. V is TRBV20-1 and J is TRBJ2-7, with no clear D. Germline CDR1 DFQATT, CDR2 SNEGSKA (reference sequence). V was clipped by 1 base and J by 2 bases, with 12 bases between them. This CDR3 comprises 14 residues. In DNA, the CDR3 is TGCAGTGCTAGAGGCCCCCGGGTTACCTACGAGCAGTACTTC. Amino acids: CSARGPRVTYEQYF.

This clonotype was observed at least ten times. The rearrangement joins TRBV20-1 to TRBJ1-5, with a possible D match to TRBD1 (5 bases). The CDR3 sequence is 13 residues long. V gave up 3 bases and J gave up 2 bases, with 8 bases separating them. Germline V gene lookup returns CDR1 DFQATT and CDR2 SNEGSKA (reference sequence). For the CDR3, the DNA is TGCAGTGCTAGGGGAGGGGGCAATCAGCCCCAGCATTTT. Protein product: CSARGGGNQPQHF.

This clonotype has ten or more counts. The chain recombines TRBV4-2 with TRBJ1-1; maybe TRBD1 (6 bases). CDR1 LGHNA and CDR2 YNFKEQ come from the germline V gene. The CDR3 loop spans 16 amino acids. V gave up 1 base and J gave up 0 bases, with 12 bases separating them. As DNA, the CDR3 is TGTGCCAGCAGCCAAGGCCAGAGGGGGTTGAACACTGAAGCTTTCTTT. Its translation is CASSQGQRGLNTEAFF.

The DNA of the CDR3 is TGTGCCAGCAGCCAAGCTTGGGGGAACACTGAAGCTTTCTTT. Its protein is CASSQAWGNTEAFF. The chain couples TRBV4-2 to TRBJ1-1; D gene unclear. The V gene's germline CDR1 is LGHNA and CDR2 YNFKEQ. Trimming shortened V by 1 base and J by 1 base, and 7 bases separated the two germline ends. The length of the CDR3 is 14 residues.

This clonotype was seen ten or more times. This chain uses TRBV10-3 with TRBJ2-2; TRBD1 matches 8 bases. This CDR3 contains 13 residues. CDR1 is ENHRY and CDR2 is SYGVKD in the germline V gene. The ends lost 10 bases at V and 6 bases at J; junction bases unmatched: 7. CDR3 nucleotide sequence: TGTGCCACGTCGGGACAGGCCGCCGGGGAGCTGTTTTTT. The encoded protein is CATSGQAAGELFF.

This clonotype has a handful of counts. J is TRBJ2-7 and V is TRBV20-1, with 7 bases fitting TRBD1. Germline V gene data show CDR1 as DFQATT and CDR2 as SNEGSKA (reference sequence). The V gene end was trimmed by 5 bases and the J gene end by 1 base; junction bases not matched to a gene: 5. This CDR3 is 13 amino acids long. CDR3: CSAQTGISYEQYF. Written as DNA, the CDR3 is TGCAGTGCTCAGACAGGGATATCCTACGAGCAGTACTTC.

This clonotype was found many times. V is TRBV27 and J is TRBJ2-2; no reliable D call. There are 15 residues in the CDR3. Between the trimmed V and J ends, which lost 3 bases and 3 bases, there was a span of 11 bases. The germline CDR1 and CDR2 sequences are MNHEY and SMNVEV (reference sequence). This CDR3 reads CASSFMGLHTGELFF. In DNA, the CDR3 is TGTGCCAGCAGTTTCATGGGGTTGCACACCGGGGAGCTGTTTTTT.

The rearrangement uses TRBV4-2 and TRBJ2-5; 13 bases line up with TRBD2. The CDR3 length is 16 residues. In germline, CDR1 is LGHNA, CDR2 YNFKEQ. V trimming: 6 bases; J trimming: 3 bases; junction bases outside the gene matches: 7. The CDR3 nucleotides are TGTGCCAGCAGTCAAAACGGACTAGCGGGAGAAGAGACCCAGTACTTC. Amino acids: CASSQNGLAGEETQYF.

This clonotype was seen ten or more times. As DNA, the CDR3 is TGTGCCAGCAGCATACGGGACCCCTCCTACGAGCAGTACTTC. Amino acids: CASSIRDPSYEQYF. The genes are TRBV7-8 and TRBJ2-7, with D possibly being TRBD1 or TRBD2 (5 bases each). Trimming left V 5 bases short and J 0 bases short, with 11 bases between. This CDR3 has 14 residues. The V gene's germline CDR1 is SGHVS and CDR2 FQNEAQ.

This clonotype was picked up a small number of times. The chain links TRBV7-2 to TRBJ2-2; D gene uncertain. V shed 5 bases and J shed 4 bases, with 17 bases lying between them. The CDR3 consists of 16 residues. The germline CDR1 and CDR2 sequences are SGHTA and FQGNSA. In DNA form, the CDR3 reads TGTGCCAGCAGCCCTCCGGAAGGGTCCGCCACCGGGGAGCTGTTTTTT. It translates to CASSPPEGSATGELFF.

In this sample, this clonotype turned up many times. This chain links TRBV5-6 with TRBJ2-3, with a weak D call TRBD1 (5 bases). The CDR3 contains 13 residues. V gave up 4 bases and J gave up 4 bases, with 10 bases separating them. CDR1 is SGHDT, CDR2 YYEEEE, per germline. CDR3 region: CASSGEGADTQYF. In nucleotides, the CDR3 is TGTGCCAGCAGCGGAGAAGGGGCAGATACGCAGTATTTT.

This clonotype was observed at least ten times. This rearrangement joins TRBV10-1 to TRBJ2-2; no definite D call. Trimming shortened V by 5 bases and J by 6 bases, and 10 bases separated the two germline ends. CDR3 length: 13 amino acids. Germline lookup yields CDR1 WNHNN and CDR2 SYGVQD (reference sequence). CDR3 DNA: TGCGCCAGCAGTCCAACAGAGGCCGGGGAGCTGTTTTTT. The encoded protein is CASSPTEAGELFF.

This clonotype appeared many times. The CDR3 DNA follows: TGTGCCAGCAGGGCGGGACTAAATCGGAACACCATATATTTT. Its translation: CASRAGLNRNTIYF. The chain uses TRBV2 and TRBJ1-3; weak D call: TRBD1 (5 bases). V was clipped by 6 bases and J by 7 bases, with 16 bases between them. The CDR3 runs 14 residues. CDR1 and CDR2 from the germline V gene are SNHLY and FYNNEI. The complete variable domain, with remaining parts taken from reference TRBV2 and TRBJ1-3, reads EPEVTQTPSHQVTQMGQEVILRCVPISNHLYFYWYRQILGQKVEFLVSFYNNEISEKSEIFDDQFSVERPDGSNFTLKIRSTKLEDSAMYFCASRAGLNRNTIYFGEGSWLTVV.

The table lists this clonotype with many counts. The CDR3 is CASSVEVKNEQFF. The CDR3 DNA is TGTGCCAGCAGCGTAGAGGTCAAGAATGAGCAGTTCTTC. The chain has TRBV9 and TRBJ2-1; D is unresolved. Deletions cut 0 bases from V and 7 bases from J, with 8 bases between. This CDR3 comprises 13 residues. The V gene's germline CDR1 is SGDLS and CDR2 YYNGEE.

This clonotype was counted many times. The genes are TRBV20-1 and TRBJ1-2; TRBD1 is a possible D gene (6 bases). The CDR3 is 14 residues long. Germline CDR1 and CDR2: DFQATT and SNEGSKA (reference sequence). V was pared by 5 bases and J by 10 bases, with 23 bases between. CDR3 sequence: CSAARRGALGIYTF. CDR3 DNA: TGCAGTGCTGCGCGTCGGGGGGCTCTGGGGATCTACACCTTC.

This clonotype was seen a handful of times. The rearrangement links TRBV21-1 to TRBJ2-1; the table gives TRBD2 as D, unverified against the DNA. TRBV21-1 is marked as a pseudogene. This CDR3 region has 15 residues. The CDR3 reads CASTKGLAGGDEQFF. CDR3 DNA: TGTGCCAGCACCAAGGGACTAGCGGGAGGGGATGAGCAGTTCTTC.

The chain couples TRBV7-9 to TRBJ1-4; possible D gene TRBD1, 5 bases. The CDR3 is made up of 17 amino acids. V was cut by 2 bases and J by 1 base, with 14 bases left in between. Germline CDR1 is SEHNR and CDR2 is FQNEAQ (reference sequence). The CDR3 DNA is TGTGCCAGCAGCTTAAATACCGGGGCCCGAACTAATGAAAAACTGTTTTTT. As protein: CASSLNTGARTNEKLFF.

This clonotype was picked up many times. The CDR3 bases are TGCAGTGTCGTTCTCCGTTCCTACGAGCAGTACTTC. Its protein is CSVVLRSYEQYF. The gene calls are TRBV20-1 and TRBJ2-7, with D hard to call. V was shortened by 7 bases and J by 1 base, with 11 bases between the two germline ends. From germline, CDR1 is DFQATT and CDR2 SNEGSKA (reference sequence). This CDR3 is 12 amino acids long.

V gene TRBV14 combines with J gene TRBJ2-7; D call uncertain. From germline, CDR1 is SGHDN and CDR2 FVKESK. The germline V and J ends were trimmed by 1 base and 2 bases, with 9 bases remaining between them. This CDR3 comprises 14 residues. This CDR3 reads CASSQGGRPYEQYF. The CDR3 DNA sequence: TGTGCCAGCAGCCAAGGGGGTAGACCCTACGAGCAGTACTTC.

This CDR3 is CASSLKGTGVGTGELFF. CDR3 coding DNA: TGCGCCAGCAGCTTAAAGGGTACAGGGGTTGGCACCGGGGAGCTGTTTTTT. The chain has TRBV4-1 and TRBJ2-2, with 7 bases that match TRBD1. This CDR3 has 17 amino acids. Germline CDR1 is MGHRA and CDR2 is YSYEKL. V shed 5 bases, J shed 4 bases, and the junction held 13 bases outside the gene matches.